These T cell receptor beta chains were read from a single sample in a study of blood T cell repertoires in COVID-19. The protocol was immunoSEQ multiplex PCR, while the TCRdb copy is restricted to in-frame clones and leaves out a portion. The sample records about 55,000 clones, roughly 87% being singletons. What was sequenced was peripheral blood. The source of these receptors is a man in his forties or fifties with COVID-19, enrolled during active disease. Both conserved end residues are part of each CDR3. Each record gives: clone size, V gene, D gene, J gene, CDR3 protein, CDR3 DNA. D genes are given only for firm matches. Clone sizes are given selectively: once, few, many, or a class where the clone is expanded.

>.|TRBV5-4|TRBD1|TRBJ2-2
CASRSAGTGGTGELFF
TGTGCCAGCAGATCTGCCGGGACAGGGGGCACCGGGGAGCTGTTTTTT
>.|TRBV7-9|TRBD2|TRBJ2-1
CASSFATSGVDNEQFF
TGTGCCAGCAGCTTTGCGACTAGCGGGGTAGACAATGAGCAGTTCTTC
>.|TRBV6-5|TRBD2|TRBJ2-1
CASTSGVSTPRQFF
TGTGCCAGCACCAGCGGGGTTTCTACCCCTCGGCAGTTCTTC
>.|TRBV9|.|TRBJ2-2
CASSPFPTGNTGELFF
TGTGCCAGCAGCCCCTTCCCGACAGGGAACACCGGGGAGCTGTTTTTT
>.|TRBV19|TRBD1|TRBJ2-6
CASSSTGYGANVLTF
TGTGCCAGTAGTTCGACAGGGTATGGGGCCAACGTCCTGACTTTC
>.|TRBV24-1|.|TRBJ1-5
CVAGPGGNQPQHF
TGTGTCGCAGGTCCAGGCGGCAATCAGCCCCAGCATTTT
>.|TRBV11-2|TRBD1|TRBJ1-1
CASSWGQVVGTEAFF
TGTGCCAGCAGCTGGGGACAGGTGGTTGGCACTGAAGCTTTCTTT
>.|TRBV21-1|.|TRBJ1-5
CASSKEEGERNQPQHF
TGTGCCAGCAGCAAAGAAGAGGGTGAACGCAATCAGCCCCAGCATTTT
>.|TRBV30|TRBD1|TRBJ2-5
CAWSPGLGQRETQYF
TGTGCCTGGAGCCCTGGATTGGGACAGAGAGAGACCCAGTACTTC
>once|TRBV15|.|TRBJ1-4
CATSRPGEKLFF
TGTGCCACCAGCAGACCGGGGGAAAAACTGTTTTTT
>.|TRBV20-1|.|TRBJ2-7
CSASLAAPYEQYF
TGCAGTGCTAGTTTAGCGGCTCCTTACGAGCAGTACTTC
>.|TRBV6-1|.|TRBJ1-5
CASSEPSRQRKNQPQHF
TGTGCCAGCAGTGAACCGTCCCGACAGAGAAAAAATCAGCCCCAGCATTTT
>once|TRBV15|TRBD2|TRBJ2-1
CATSRVISGTSGVNNEQFF
TGTGCCACCAGCAGAGTGATCTCCGGGACTAGCGGGGTTAACAATGAGCAGTTCTTC
>.|TRBV3-1/TRBV3-2|TRBD2|TRBJ2-1
CASSPTSGRAVNEQFF
TGTGCCAGCAGCCCCACTAGCGGGAGGGCCGTGAATGAGCAGTTCTTC
>.|TRBV5-1|.|TRBJ1-3
CASSFAGTQSGNTIYF
TGCGCCAGCAGCTTCGCCGGGACACAATCTGGAAACACCATATATTTT
>.|TRBV27|.|TRBJ2-2
CASSFRGAGELFF
TGTGCCAGCAGTTTCCGAGGAGCCGGGGAGCTGTTTTTT
>.|TRBV2|TRBD1|TRBJ1-1
CASSEGGRGKKAFF
TGTGCCAGCAGTGAAGGTGGCAGGGGGAAAAAAGCTTTCTTT
>.|TRBV5-1|.|TRBJ2-5
CASSLDQGSGETQYF
TGCGCCAGCAGCTTGGATCAGGGGTCGGGGGAGACCCAGTACTTC
>.|TRBV9|.|TRBJ1-1
CASSVARGNTEAFF
TGTGCCAGCAGCGTAGCAAGAGGGAACACTGAAGCTTTCTTT
>.|TRBV5-6|.|TRBJ2-7
CASSLHDSSYEQYF
TGTGCCAGCAGCTTACACGATTCCAGCTACGAGCAGTACTTC
>.|TRBV5-6|TRBD1|TRBJ2-7
CASSPTGGRHEQYF
TGTGCCAGCAGCCCGACAGGGGGCAGGCACGAGCAGTACTTC